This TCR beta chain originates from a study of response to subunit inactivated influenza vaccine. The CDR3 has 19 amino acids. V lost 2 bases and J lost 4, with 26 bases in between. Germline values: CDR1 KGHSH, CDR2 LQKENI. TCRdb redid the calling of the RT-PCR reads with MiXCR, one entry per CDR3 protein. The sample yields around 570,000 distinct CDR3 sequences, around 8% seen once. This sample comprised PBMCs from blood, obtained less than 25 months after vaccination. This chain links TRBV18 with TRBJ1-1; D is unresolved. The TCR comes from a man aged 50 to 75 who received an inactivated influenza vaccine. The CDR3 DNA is TGTGCCAGCTCACCATGGGCCAGTGGAACGGAAAATGGTGGCACTGAAGCTTTCTTT. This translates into CASSPWASGTENGGTEAFF.